This T cell receptor (beta chain) was observed in a study of blood T cell repertoires in COVID-19. Repertoires were generated with immunoSEQ multiplex PCR, while TCRdb's copy carries only in-frame clones and drops some. The data contain 300,000 or so clones, roughly nine tenths of them singletons. CDR1 LNHDA and CDR2 SQIVND come from the germline V gene (reference sequence). This CDR3 contains 13 residues. V lost 7 bases and J lost 4, with 13 bases in between. Two negative PCRs, clearance, or symptom resolution characterized the recovered Cohort 3 donors. J is TRBJ2-5 and V is TRBV19, with TRBD1 as a possible D gene (5 bases). The sequence derives from a woman under 40 who had recovered from COVID-19. Material: PBMCs or T cells enriched from blood (not recorded which). The CDR3 nucleotides are TGTGCCAGTAAGGACAACCTGGGAGAGACCCAGTACTTC. The encoded protein is CASKDNLGETQYF. The whole variable domain, filled in from reference TRBV19 and TRBJ2-5, reads DGGITQSPKYLFRKEGQNVTLSCEQNLNHDAMYWYRQDPGQGLRLIYYSQIVNDFQKGDIAEGYSVSREKKESFPLTVTSAQKNPTAFYLCASKDNLGETQYFGPGTRLLVL.